Listed below are T cell receptor beta chains from one sample, sequenced in a study of T cells in Graves' hyperthyroidism and ophthalmopathy. Via MiXCR, TCRdb re-called the multiplex PCR reads, giving one row per CDR3 protein. The top ten clones hold around 54% of a sample with about 340,000 distinct CDR3 sequences, 18% of them seen once. The specimen sequenced was blood. These receptor sequences come from a woman between 50 and 59 years old with Graves' hyperthyroidism. The CDR3 runs from the conserved cysteine through the conserved F or W. The D gene is left open where the match is weak. Only some rows state a clone size, as once, few, many or a class for expanded clones.

cdr3_length	d_call	v_call	clone_size	j_call	cdr3_aa	cdr3_nt
12	TRBD1	TRBV7-9	-	TRBJ2-7	CASSWGQHEQYF	TGTGCCAGCAGCTGGGGACAGCACGAGCAGTACTTC
15	-	TRBV6-1	many	TRBJ2-7	CASRTGTKGSYEQYF	TGTGCCAGCAGAACCGGGACGAAGGGATCCTACGAGCAGTACTTC
16	-	TRBV25-1	few	TRBJ2-5	CASSGGRGLLQETQYF	TGTGCCAGCAGTGGTGGTCGGGGGCTTCTCCAAGAGACCCAGTACTTC
13	TRBD2	TRBV20-1	-	TRBJ2-7	CSAVAGDRREQYF	TGCAGTGCTGTAGCGGGGGACCGGAGGGAGCAGTACTTC
16	-	TRBV18	many	TRBJ2-3	CASSPDGGLSTDTQYF	TGTGCCAGCTCACCGGACGGGGGCCTTAGCACAGATACGCAGTATTTT
13	-	TRBV7-3	-	TRBJ2-7	CASSLTPSNEQYF	TGTGCCAGCAGCTTAACGCCTAGTAACGAGCAGTACTTC
17	TRBD1	TRBV6-1	many	TRBJ2-1	CASSEYLWGQVVSEQFF	TGTGCCAGCAGTGAATATCTATGGGGACAGGTGGTGAGTGAGCAGTTCTTC
15	-	TRBV5-1	few	TRBJ1-2	CASSLDPGTGKGYTF	TGCGCCAGCAGCTTGGATCCGGGTACAGGAAAGGGCTACACCTTC
16	-	TRBV7-2	-	TRBJ2-5	CASSPLSSDGSETQYF	TGTGCCAGCAGCCCCTTGTCTAGTGATGGATCGGAGACCCAGTACTTC
12	-	TRBV20-1	many	TRBJ2-7	CSARPTDSEQYF	TGCAGTGCTAGACCGACCGACAGCGAGCAGTACTTC
15	-	TRBV5-6	few	TRBJ2-3	CASSRSGLSTDTQYF	TGTGCCAGCAGCCGTTCAGGGTTGAGCACAGATACGCAGTATTTT
16	-	TRBV12-3/TRBV12-4	many	TRBJ1-6	CASSFSGGQYNSPLHF	TGTGCCAGCAGTTTCTCCGGGGGCCAGTATAATTCACCCCTCCACTTT
13	-	TRBV20-1	few	TRBJ1-4	CSARMRGGEKLFF	TGCAGTGCTAGAATGAGGGGAGGTGAAAAACTGTTTTTT
13	-	TRBV29-1	few	TRBJ2-3	CSVEEPGEDTQYF	TGCAGCGTTGAAGAACCCGGAGAAGATACGCAGTATTTT
18	TRBD1	TRBV20-1	-	TRBJ2-6	CSARPPGTGAHGANVLTF	TGCAGTGCTCGACCTCCCGGGACAGGGGCGCACGGGGCCAACGTCCTGACTTTC